These 24 T cell receptor beta chains were sequenced from one sample in a study of T cell responses to AZD1222 COVID-19 vaccine. The assay was immunoSEQ multiplex PCR, and TCRdb's table has in-frame clones only and misses some. This table has some 110,000 clones, about 89% appearing once. Sample: peripheral blood, taken on day 0 of AZD1222 vaccination. These TCRs come from an adult in good health.

The chain uses TRBV19 and TRBJ1-1, with a tentative D call TRBD1 (5 bases). Germline CDR1 LNHDA, CDR2 SQIVND (reference sequence). The CDR3 extends over 15 amino acids. V was clipped by 3 bases and J by 6 bases, with 17 bases between them. The CDR3 loop reads CASSIEVGTGAEAFF. The CDR3 nucleotides are TGTGCCAGTAGTATCGAGGTAGGGACCGGGGCTGAAGCTTTCTTT.

This clone was found a few times. This sequence joins TRBV4-1 and TRBJ1-2, with 11 bases lining up with TRBD1. The trim removed 4 bases at V and 6 bases at J, leaving 7 bases unmatched. The germline gives CDR1 MGHRA, CDR2 YSYEKL. The CDR3 sequence is 15 residues long. The CDR3 nucleotides read TGCGCCAGCAGCCCAGGACAGGGGGCGAGTAATGGCTACACCTTC. The encoded protein is CASSPGQGASNGYTF.

This chain links TRBV5-6 with TRBJ2-1, with D perhaps assigned TRBD1 or TRBD2 (5 bases each). Trimming took 0 bases from V and 7 from J, leaving 11 bases between them. Germline V lookup: CDR1 SGHDT, CDR2 YYEEEE. The CDR3 runs 14 residues. CDR3 sequence (DNA): TGTGCCAGCAGCTTGGATTATGGGGGTAATGAGCAGTTCTTC. Translation gives CASSLDYGGNEQFF.

This clone was found a few times. The chain employs TRBV5-1 and TRBJ1-1; weak D call: TRBD1 (5 bases). The germline V gene has CDR1 SGHRS and CDR2 YFSETQ. The CDR3 spans 16 residues. Trimming cost V 1 base and J 5 bases, with 18 bases left between them. DNA of the CDR3: TGCGCCAGCAGCTTGTGGGGCTCCGGGGTTGATACTGAAGCTTTCTTT. Its protein product is CASSLWGSGVDTEAFF.

This chain links TRBV3-1 (or the pseudogene TRBV3-2) with TRBJ2-3; D unclear. The CDR3 is made up of 13 amino acids. Per germline, CDR1 LGHDT and CDR2 YNNKEL (reference sequence). V lost 5 bases, J lost 6 bases, and 12 bases lay in between. The CDR3 nucleotides read TGTGCCAGCAGCTTCCGGGCCGCCGATACGCAGTATTTT. It encodes CASSFRAADTQYF.

Notes on this clone: The junction and the germline gene differ at one end; a read error may be behind it. V and J are TRBV2 and TRBJ2-1; the D gene is possibly TRBD1 (7 bases). The germline V gene encodes CDR1 SNHLY and CDR2 FYNNEI. This CDR3 is built from 12 residues. CDR3 loop: CASSGTRDRIIF. The CDR3 DNA reads as TGTGCCAGCAGTGGAACGCGGGACAGAATCATCTTC.

The CDR3 loop reads CASWDRFYGYTF. The CDR3 region has the DNA TGCGCCAGCTGGGACAGATTCTATGGCTACACCTTC. The chain employs TRBV5-1 and TRBJ1-2, with 7 bases aligning to TRBD1. The CDR3 runs 12 residues. V shed 7 bases and J 4 bases; nucleotides not matched to a gene: 4. CDR1 is SGHRS, CDR2 YFSETQ, per germline. Full variable domain (remainder filled in from reference TRBV5-1 and TRBJ1-2): KAGVTQTPRYLIKTRGQQVTLSCSPISGHRSVSWYQQTPGQGLQFLFEYFSETQRNKGNFPGRFSGRQFSNSRSEMNVSTLELGDSALYLCASWDRFYGYTFGSGTRLTVV.

The table lists this clone with a count of one. V and J are TRBV7-3 and TRBJ2-7; unclear D gene. The CDR3 loop spans 14 amino acids. Per germline, CDR1 SGHTA and CDR2 FQGTGA. Deletions cut 5 bases from V and 0 bases from J, with 11 bases between. CDR3 amino acids: CASSTTPGSYEQYF. The CDR3 nucleotides read TGTGCCAGCAGCACTACTCCCGGCTCCTACGAGCAGTACTTC.

The rearrangement joins TRBV3-1 (or the pseudogene TRBV3-2) to TRBJ2-1; possible D gene TRBD2, 5 bases. The CDR3 runs to 15 residues. Deletions cut 0 bases from V and 4 bases from J, with 10 bases between. Germline V CDR1 and CDR2: LGHDT, YNNKEL (reference sequence). CDR3 in DNA: TGTGCCAGCAGCCAAGAAGGCGGGCGGTACAATGAGCAGTTCTTC. Its protein is CASSQEGGRYNEQFF.

The chain couples TRBV5-1 to TRBJ1-3; D gene uncertain. The CDR3 is made up of 15 amino acids. Germline lookup yields CDR1 SGHRS and CDR2 YFSETQ. Trimming stripped 1 base from V and 4 bases from J, with 12 bases between. CDR3 DNA: TGCGCCAGCAGCTTGTCGATGTCCTCGGGAAACACCATATATTTT. Protein: CASSLSMSSGNTIYF.

The J gene is TRBJ2-7, the V gene TRBV19, with 10 positions matching TRBD2. The V gene's germline CDR1 is LNHDA and CDR2 SQIVND (reference sequence). The CDR3 totals 14 residues. After removal of 7 bases from V and 2 bases from J, the junction contained 5 bases not matched to a gene. The CDR3 is CASNPSGSTYEQYF. In DNA form, the CDR3 reads TGTGCCAGTAACCCTAGCGGGAGCACCTACGAGCAGTACTTC.

The V and J genes are TRBV18 and TRBJ2-5; 7 bases line up with TRBD1. Germline CDR1 is KGHSH and CDR2 is LQKENI. There are 15 residues in the CDR3. J lost 1 base, V lost 1 base, and 3 bases had no gene match. The CDR3 reads CASSPQGTAQETQYF. CDR3 coding DNA: TGTGCCAGCTCACCACAAGGGACAGCCCAAGAGACCCAGTACTTC.

This clone turned up a few times. This chain uses TRBV5-8 with TRBJ1-1; no reliable D call. The CDR3 loop spans 13 amino acids. Germline V gives CDR1 SGHTS, CDR2 YDEGEE. The germline V and J ends were trimmed by 2 bases and 4 bases, with 9 bases remaining between them. CDR3 sequence: CASSLWMGTEAFF. The CDR3 nucleotides are TGTGCCAGCAGCTTATGGATGGGCACTGAAGCTTTCTTT.

V and J are TRBV28 and TRBJ1-6; no clear D. Trimming shortened V by 2 bases and J by 8 bases, and 7 bases separated the two germline ends. The V gene's germline CDR1 is MDHEN and CDR2 SYDVKM. CDR3 length: 13 residues. The chain's CDR3 is CASSLTDYSPLHF. CDR3 coding DNA: TGTGCCAGCAGTTTAACAGACTATTCACCCCTCCACTTT.

The chain is built from TRBV5-1 and TRBJ1-6, with 8 bases that match TRBD1. The V gene end was trimmed by 4 bases and the J gene end by 9 bases; junction bases not matched to a gene: 6. Germline assignment: CDR1 SGHRS and CDR2 YFSETQ. This CDR3 spans 14 amino acids. The CDR3 spells CASSIGQGSSPLHF. The CDR3 nucleotides are TGCGCCAGCAGCATCGGACAGGGTAGTTCACCCCTCCACTTT.

Details on this clone: The conserved closing phenylalanine or tryptophan is absent in this CDR3, likely reflecting a read error. No DNA is shown, since the ends of the CDR3 on it are uncertain; the CDR3 is the one TCRdb lists. The J gene is TRBJ2-3, the V gene TRBV24-1; the table's D call, TRBD1, has no DNA check behind it. The CDR3 contains 12 residues when both ends are counted. Germline loops: CDR1 KGHDR, CDR2 SFDVKD. Here the CDR3 reads CATGSPQTVDRV.

The chain joins TRBV6-4 to TRBJ2-2; D is unresolved. V gave up 4 bases and J gave up 7 bases, with 13 bases separating them. Looked up from germline, CDR1 is MRHNA and CDR2 is SNTAGT. The CDR3 covers 14 residues. CDR3 protein: CASSAYTDSGELFF. DNA of the CDR3: TGTGCCAGCAGTGCCTACACAGATAGCGGGGAGCTGTTTTTT.

J is TRBJ2-7 and V is TRBV7-2; no firm D call. Trimming cost V 2 bases and J 6 bases, with 14 bases left between them. The CDR3 has 14 amino acids. Germline CDR1 reads SGHTA; CDR2 reads FQGNSA. CDR3 in DNA: TGTGCCAGCAGCTTAAGGTCCCCGAACCGCGAGCAGTACTTC. This gives the protein CASSLRSPNREQYF.

V is TRBV12-5 and J is TRBJ2-1; D unclear. In germline, CDR1 is LGHNT, CDR2 FRNRAP. Trimming left V 6 bases short and J 0 bases short, with 9 bases between. The CDR3 loop spans 14 amino acids. This CDR3 is CASGHQDSYNEQFF. The DNA of the CDR3 is TGTGCTAGTGGGCACCAGGACTCCTACAATGAGCAGTTCTTC.

The chain links TRBV28 to TRBJ1-5; 7 nucleotides align to TRBD1. V was pared by 10 bases and J by 6 bases, with 12 bases of the junction left unmatched. The CDR3 has 14 amino acids. Per the germline V gene, CDR1 is MDHEN and CDR2 is SYDVKM. The chain's CDR3 is CATAPDRVIQPQHF. The CDR3 DNA follows: TGTGCCACCGCCCCAGACAGGGTCATTCAGCCCCAGCATTTT.

The chain couples TRBV5-4 to TRBJ2-1, with D unclear. There are 11 residues in the CDR3. Germline V lookup: CDR1 SGHNT, CDR2 YYREEE (reference sequence). V was pared by 3 bases and J by 6 bases, with 4 bases between. In DNA form, the CDR3 reads TGTGCCAGCAGCTCTTCCAATGAGCAGTTCTTC. This gives the protein CASSSSNEQFF.

In this sample, this clone turned up once. The chain has TRBV5-5 and TRBJ1-6; a possible D gene is TRBD1 (6 bases). Trimming removed 5 bases at V and 5 bases at J, with 23 bases between. Germline-derived CDR1 and CDR2 are SGHKS and YYEKEE (reference sequence). The CDR3 consists of 18 residues. CDR3 sequence (DNA): TGTGCCAGCAGGCGGACAGCGGGGCCTGTTACCGATAATTCACCCCTCCACTTT. Translation: CASRRTAGPVTDNSPLHF.

The rearrangement joins TRBV21-1 to TRBJ2-7; the DNA was not compared with TRBD2, the D call given in the table. TRBV21-1 is an annotated pseudogene. The CDR3 is made up of 16 amino acids. The CDR3 sequence is CASSGRTSGTIYEQYF. In DNA form, the CDR3 reads TGTGCCAGCAGCGGACGCACGAGCGGCACTATCTACGAGCAGTACTTC.

The genes are TRBV5-6 and TRBJ2-7, with TRBD2 matching 7 bases. CDR1 is SGHDT, CDR2 YYEEEE, per germline. Unmatched junction bases numbered 9, after V lost 5 bases and J lost 4 bases. The CDR3 runs 14 residues. In nucleotides, the CDR3 is TGTGCCAGCAGGGGTAGACGAGCGGGGTACGAGCAGTACTTC. Translated: CASRGRRAGYEQYF.